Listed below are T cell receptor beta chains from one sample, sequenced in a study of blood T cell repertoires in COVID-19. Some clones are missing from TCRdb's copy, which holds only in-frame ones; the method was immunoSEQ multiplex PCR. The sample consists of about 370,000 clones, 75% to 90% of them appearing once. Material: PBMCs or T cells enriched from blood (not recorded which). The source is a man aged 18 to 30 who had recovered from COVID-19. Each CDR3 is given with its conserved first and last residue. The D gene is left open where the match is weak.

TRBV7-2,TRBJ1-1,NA,CASSSQEYTEAFF,TGTGCCAGCAGCTCCCAGGAATACACTGAAGCTTTCTTT
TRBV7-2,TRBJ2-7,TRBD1,CASSWDSVSSYEQYF,TGTGCCAGCAGCTGGGACAGTGTGAGCTCCTACGAGCAGTACTTC
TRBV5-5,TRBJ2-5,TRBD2,CASSLAPSGGVETQYF,TGTGCCAGCAGCTTGGCCCCTAGCGGGGGAGTAGAGACCCAGTACTTC
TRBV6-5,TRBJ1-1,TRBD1,CASRWTGTGRTEAFF,TGTGCCAGCAGGTGGACCGGGACAGGGAGGACTGAAGCTTTCTTT
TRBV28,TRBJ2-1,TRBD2,CASSLGGYMGNEQFF,TGTGCCAGCAGTTTGGGGGGGTATATGGGCAATGAGCAGTTCTTC
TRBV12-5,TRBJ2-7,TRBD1,CASGLEQGVGQYF,TGTGCTAGTGGTTTGGAACAGGGGGTTGGGCAGTACTTC
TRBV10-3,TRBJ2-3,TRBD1,CAISEAGGSSDTQYF,TGTGCCATCAGTGAGGCAGGGGGCAGTTCAGATACGCAGTATTTT
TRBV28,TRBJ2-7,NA,CASSSGTTHYEQYF,TGTGCCAGCAGTTCCGGGACAACCCACTACGAGCAGTACTTC
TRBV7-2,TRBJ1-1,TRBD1,CASSLGAGGQAFF,TGTGCCAGCAGCTTAGGTGCAGGGGGCCAAGCTTTCTTT
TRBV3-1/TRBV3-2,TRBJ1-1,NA,CASSQVNGGNTEAFF,TGTGCCAGCAGCCAAGTGAACGGGGGAAACACTGAAGCTTTCTTT
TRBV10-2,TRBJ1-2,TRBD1,CASRTGGTYGYTF,TGCGCCAGCAGGACAGGGGGCACGTATGGCTACACCTTC
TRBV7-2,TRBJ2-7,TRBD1,CASSPGTEDFEQYF,TGTGCCAGCAGCCCCGGGACAGAGGACTTCGAGCAGTACTTC
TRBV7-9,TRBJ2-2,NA,CASSRSSGELFF,TGTGCCAGCAGCCGCTCCAGCGGGGAGCTGTTTTTT
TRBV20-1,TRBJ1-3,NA,CSASRSQGSRNTIYF,TGCAGTGCTAGTAGGTCCCAGGGTAGTAGAAACACCATATATTTT
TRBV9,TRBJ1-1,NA,CASSVLADTEAFF,TGTGCCAGCAGCGTACTGGCGGACACTGAAGCTTTCTTT
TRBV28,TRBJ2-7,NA,CASSLVGGSYEQYF,TGTGCCAGCAGTTTAGTGGGGGGTTCCTACGAGCAGTACTTC
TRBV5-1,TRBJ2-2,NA,CASSLRQGNTGELFF,TGCGCCAGCAGCTTGCGGCAGGGGAACACCGGGGAGCTGTTTTTT
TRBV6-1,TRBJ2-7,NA,CASSENRGASYEQYF,TGTGCCAGCAGTGAAAATCGGGGGGCATCCTACGAGCAGTACTTC
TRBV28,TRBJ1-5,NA,CASSFAGAGNQPQHF,TGTGCCAGCAGTTTCGCAGGGGCAGGGAACCAGCCCCAGCATTTT